This paragraph reports one TCR beta chain. These data originate in a study of blood T cell repertoires in COVID-19. Study-level information: PBMCs, B-cell-depleted T cells, or T cells were the source of the cDNA or gDNA that made up the material.

Authors' processing steps: Reference gene primer amplification gave nucleated cell count estimates. Clones were read by immunoSEQ multiplex PCR, and TCRdb kept only the in-frame ones, dropping some. From that table come the V and J calls and clone size; the DNA was used to work out D and trimming. Here the sample spans about 52,000 clones, less than 90% being singletons. Sequenced sample: peripheral blood. The source is a human donor with active COVID-19. The donor label of this sample is uncertain.

CDR3 amino acids: CASRQSDSVTGELFF. The CDR3 bases are TGTGCCAGCAGACAAAGCGACAGCGTGACCGGGGAGCTGTTTTTT. J is TRBJ2-2 and V is TRBV6-6, with D perhaps TRBD1 (5 bases). Germline CDR1 MNHNY, CDR2 SVGAGI (reference sequence). The CDR3 covers 15 residues. The ends were cut back, 6 bases at V and 5 bases at J, with 16 bases in the middle.